Shown below are 25 T cell receptor beta chains from a single sample sequenced in a study of cytomegalovirus exposure and HLA in healthy donors. The PCR had 60 Vbeta and 13 Jbeta primers. Only in-frame clones appear in the TCRdb table, and some are missing; sequencing was by immunoSEQ multiplex PCR. The sample carries about 170,000 clones, over 70% recorded once. Sequencing used PBMCs. The source is a woman aged 50 to 60 in good health and CMV-seropositive.

J is TRBJ1-5 and V is TRBV7-2; 7 bases line up with TRBD1. CDR1 is SGHTA and CDR2 is FQGNSA in the germline V gene. The length of the CDR3 is 15 residues. With 8 bases clipped from V and 4 bases from J, the junction kept 11 bases outside the gene matches. In nucleotides, the CDR3 is TGTGCCAGCTCCTTTAGGGGACAGCCTAATCAGCCCCAGCATTTT. The encoded protein is CASSFRGQPNQPQHF.

The rearrangement links TRBV28 to TRBJ1-1; 8 bases map to TRBD1. There are 16 residues in the CDR3. Germline V gene lookup returns CDR1 MDHEN and CDR2 SYDVKM. The CDR3 DNA reads as TGTGCTACCCTTGGGGGGACAGGCGTAATGAACACTGAAGCTTTCTTT. Its translation is CATLGGTGVMNTEAFF. Based on the CDR3 plus reference TRBV28 and TRBJ1-1, the full variable domain is DVKVTQSSRYLVKRTGEKVFLECVQDMDHENMFWYRQDPGLGLRLIYFSYDVKMKEKGDIPEGYSVSREKKERFSLILESASTNQTSMYLCATLGGTGVMNTEAFFGQGTRLTVV.

The chain employs TRBV7-6 and TRBJ2-7; 10 bases fit TRBD2. Germline-derived CDR1 and CDR2 are SGHVS and FNYEAQ. V lost 6 bases to trimming and J lost 3 bases; unmatched junction nucleotides: 5. This CDR3 region has 14 residues. CDR3 in amino acids: CASSLAGVGYEQYF. The CDR3 bases are TGTGCCAGCAGTCTAGCGGGAGTAGGCTACGAGCAGTACTTC.

The V and J genes are TRBV27 and TRBJ2-7, with D unresolved. The CDR3 extends over 16 amino acids. Germline CDR1 and CDR2: MNHEY and SMNVEV (reference sequence). V lost 3 bases and J 0 bases, leaving 15 bases between the germline ends. CDR3 coding DNA: TGTGCCAGCAGTTTCTTCCCTAGACGCAGCTCCTACGAGCAGTACTTC. Translation: CASSFFPRRSSYEQYF.

The chain links TRBV5-1 to TRBJ1-1; 7 bases align to TRBD1. This CDR3 has 15 residues. J was trimmed by 3 bases and V by 3 bases; bases with no gene match: 8. CDR1 is SGHRS, CDR2 YFSETQ, per germline. In DNA form, the CDR3 reads TGCGCCAGCAGCTCCACAGGGGCCAGCTACACTGAAGCTTTCTTT. This translates into CASSSTGASYTEAFF.

J is TRBJ2-5 and V is TRBV19, with 9 positions matching TRBD2. From germline, CDR1 is LNHDA and CDR2 SQIVND (reference sequence). Trimming at V came to 2 bases and at J to 5 bases, leaving 3 bases not matched to a gene. This CDR3 has 14 residues. Written as DNA, the CDR3 is TGTGCCAGTAGTATACGGCGGGGGGGCGAGACCCAGTACTTC. Residues: CASSIRRGGETQYF.

The chain has TRBV14 and TRBJ1-1; TRBD1 matches 7 bases. The CDR3 covers 17 residues. Germline values: CDR1 SGHDN, CDR2 FVKESK. V trimming: 0 bases; J trimming: 1 base; junction bases outside the gene matches: 8. The CDR3 loop is CASSQDRRQGPNTEAFF. The DNA of the CDR3 is TGTGCCAGCAGCCAAGATCGAAGACAGGGTCCGAACACTGAAGCTTTCTTT.

J is TRBJ1-5 and V is TRBV4-3; 10 bases line up with TRBD1. Unmatched junction bases numbered 16, after V lost 0 bases and J lost 2 bases. The V gene's germline CDR1 is LGHNA and CDR2 YSLEER. There are 21 residues in the CDR3. CDR3 DNA: TGCGCCAGCAGCCAAGATATTGGCAGGGACAGGGGAGAAAGAGGCAATCAGCCCCAGCATTTT. Its protein product is CASSQDIGRDRGERGNQPQHF.

This chain uses TRBV6-1 with TRBJ2-1; 9 nucleotides match TRBD2. The CDR3 is 14 amino acids. The trim removed 7 bases at V and 7 bases at J, leaving 8 bases unmatched. Germline loops: CDR1 MNHNS, CDR2 SASEGT. The CDR3 nucleotides are TGTGCCAGCATGACTAGCGGAAACTGGAATGAGCAGTTCTTC. The encoded protein is CASMTSGNWNEQFF.

A note on this clone: The junction and the germline gene differ at one end; a read error may be behind it. V usage is TRBV29-1 and J usage is TRBJ2-7, with TRBD2 matching 11 bases. The CDR3 is 13 residues long. CDR1 is SQVTM, CDR2 ANQGSEA, per germline. For the CDR3, the DNA is TGCAGCGTTGAAGAGAAAAGACTAGCGGGGATTCTCTTC. Translating gives CSVEEKRLAGILF.

This clone was counted a few times. This chain connects TRBV4-3 to TRBJ2-5, with 7 bases aligning to TRBD2. The germline V gene encodes CDR1 LGHNA and CDR2 YSLEER. V was clipped by 1 base and J by 2 bases; unmatched bases: 7. This CDR3 contains 16 residues. CDR3 protein: CASSQGINSGQETQYF. CDR3 in DNA: TGCGCCAGCAGCCAAGGCATAAATAGCGGGCAAGAGACCCAGTACTTC.

This chain uses TRBV19 with TRBJ1-5; D may be TRBD1 (5 bases). V was clipped by 10 bases and J by 7 bases, with 17 bases between them. Germline CDR1 is LNHDA and CDR2 is SQIVND (reference sequence). The CDR3 consists of 13 residues. CDR3 amino acids: CATSGGATQPQHF. In DNA, the CDR3 is TGTGCCACCTCGGGGGGTGCAACACAGCCCCAGCATTTT. The full variable domain, its missing parts supplied by reference TRBV19 and TRBJ1-5, is DGGITQSPKYLFRKEGQNVTLSCEQNLNHDAMYWYRQDPGQGLRLIYYSQIVNDFQKGDIAEGYSVSREKKESFPLTVTSAQKNPTAFYLCATSGGATQPQHFGDGTRLSIL.

The gene calls are TRBV5-1 and TRBJ2-3, with D possibly TRBD1 on 6 matching bases. The germline V and J ends were trimmed by 0 bases and 1 base, with 9 bases remaining between them. The length of the CDR3 is 15 residues. Looked up from germline, CDR1 is SGHRS and CDR2 is YFSETQ. The CDR3 reads CASSLVHRGTDTQYF. CDR3 coding DNA: TGCGCCAGCAGCTTGGTTCACAGGGGCACAGATACGCAGTATTTT.

About this clone itself: At one of its ends the junction is not consistent with the germline gene, which may arise from a read error. J is TRBJ2-5 and V is TRBV7-9, with a possible D match to TRBD2 (5 bases). The CDR3 runs to 16 residues. From germline, CDR1 is SEHNR and CDR2 FQNEAQ (reference sequence). CDR3 sequence (DNA): TGTTCCAGCAGCCATGGGCTGGACTTATACCAAGAGACCCAGTACTTC. Amino acid sequence: CSSSHGLDLYQETQYF.

The CDR3 DNA is TGTGCCAGTAGTATTCAGGCGAGGGACTATGGCTACACCTTC. It is translated as CASSIQARDYGYTF. The chain has TRBV19 and TRBJ1-2; D gene ambiguous. V was cut by 3 bases and J by 3 bases, with 11 bases left in between. Germline lookup yields CDR1 LNHDA and CDR2 SQIVND (reference sequence). The CDR3 spans 14 residues. Filled out from reference TRBV19 and TRBJ1-2, the complete variable domain reads DGGITQSPKYLFRKEGQNVTLSCEQNLNHDAMYWYRQDPGQGLRLIYYSQIVNDFQKGDIAEGYSVSREKKESFPLTVTSAQKNPTAFYLCASSIQARDYGYTFGSGTRLTVV.

This rearrangement joins TRBV5-5 to TRBJ1-2; D gene unclear. Germline V CDR1 and CDR2: SGHKS, YYEKEE (reference sequence). CDR3 length: 16 residues. Trimming took off 0 bases at V and 1 base at J, with 13 bases between the two ends. CDR3 sequence reads: CASSLGAGLNNYGYTF. CDR3 nucleotide sequence: TGTGCCAGCAGCTTGGGGGCCGGACTGAATAACTATGGCTACACCTTC. Together with reference TRBV5-5 and TRBJ1-2, the CDR3 gives the full variable domain: DAGVTQSPTHLIKTRGQQVTLRCSPISGHKSVSWYQQVLGQGPQFIFQYYEKEERGRGNFPDRFSARQFPNYSSELNVNALLLGDSALYLCASSLGAGLNNYGYTFGSGTRLTVV.

With respect to this clone: Within the sample, other DNA sequences also encode this same CDR3. This CDR3 reads CSVPGNTEAFF. The CDR3 region has the DNA TGCAGCGTTCCAGGGAACACTGAAGCTTTCTTT. The chain joins TRBV29-1 to TRBJ1-1; D unclear. Germline CDR1 is SQVTM and CDR2 is ANQGSEA. The ends were cut back, 5 bases at V and 1 base at J, with 5 bases in the middle. The CDR3 spans 11 residues.

The chain recombines TRBV13 with TRBJ2-7, with D perhaps TRBD2 (6 bases). This CDR3 spans 14 amino acids. The ends were cut back, 5 bases at V and 2 bases at J, with 13 bases in the middle. Germline loops: CDR1 PRHDT, CDR2 FYEKMQ (reference sequence). DNA for the CDR3: TGTGCCAGCAGCCCTTCGGACTACGCCTACGAGCAGTACTTC. It translates to CASSPSDYAYEQYF.

For the CDR3, the DNA is TGTGCCAGCACCCGGGGATCCACAGATACGCAGTATTTT. Its translation is CASTRGSTDTQYF. V gene TRBV2 combines with J gene TRBJ2-3; a possible D gene is TRBD2 (5 bases). Germline V gene lookup returns CDR1 SNHLY and CDR2 FYNNEI. Deletions cut 7 bases from V and 2 bases from J, with 10 bases between. The CDR3 covers 13 residues.

This clone was seen a few times. The chain has TRBV5-6 and TRBJ2-5; 8 bases fit TRBD2. The CDR3 is 15 residues long. The junction had 9 bases not matched to a gene; V was cut back by 3 bases and J by 5 bases. CDR1 and CDR2 from the germline V gene are SGHDT and YYEEEE. The CDR3 coding sequence is TGTGCCAGCAGCTCGACTAGCGAGTATGGGGAGACCCAGTACTTC. Translation gives CASSSTSEYGETQYF. Full variable domain (outside the CDR3, taken from reference TRBV5-6 and TRBJ2-5): DAGVTQSPTHLIKTRGQQVTLRCSPKSGHDTVSWYQQALGQGPQFIFQYYEEEERQRGNFPDRFSGHQFPNYSSELNVNALLLGDSALYLCASSSTSEYGETQYFGPGTRLLVL.

This clone was observed a few times. The chain is built from TRBV7-2 and TRBJ1-2; D not certain. The CDR3 contains 13 residues. CDR1 SGHTA and CDR2 FQGNSA come from the germline V gene. Trimming removed 3 bases at V and 4 bases at J, with 9 bases between. The CDR3 nucleotides read TGTGCCAGCAGCTTCATCGACACCTATGGCTACACCTTC. Translation gives CASSFIDTYGYTF.

The chain is built from TRBV19 and TRBJ1-1; maybe TRBD1 (5 bases). With 1 base removed from V and 4 bases from J, the gap between germline ends came to 16 bases. This CDR3 contains 16 residues. Germline values: CDR1 LNHDA, CDR2 SQIVND (reference sequence). The CDR3 DNA reads TGTGCCAGTAGTATAGGAAGCGGAGGGGTGGCCACTGAAGCTTTCTTT. Protein product: CASSIGSGGVATEAFF.

In this sample, this clone turned up once. V and J are TRBV5-1 and TRBJ1-1; D perhaps matches TRBD1 (5 bases). Per germline, CDR1 SGHRS and CDR2 YFSETQ. This CDR3 comprises 14 residues. V was clipped by 3 bases and J by 4 bases, with 13 bases between them. CDR3 in DNA: TGCGCCAGCAGCTGGCAATCTCAGGGCACTGAAGCTTTCTTT. It is translated as CASSWQSQGTEAFF.

The chain recombines TRBV28 with TRBJ1-2, with 8 bases aligning to TRBD1. The length of the CDR3 is 13 residues. The junction had 6 bases not matched to a gene; V was cut back by 5 bases and J by 7 bases. Germline assignment: CDR1 MDHEN and CDR2 SYDVKM. The CDR3, as DNA: TGTGCCAGCAGTCTACAGGGGGAGCCTGGCTACACCTTC. Its translation is CASSLQGEPGYTF.

The J gene is TRBJ1-2, the V gene TRBV11-2; D is perhaps TRBD1 (5 bases). This CDR3 is 14 amino acids long. The germline gives CDR1 SGHAT, CDR2 FQNNGV. The ends were cut back, 3 bases at V and 8 bases at J, with 16 bases in the middle. Written as DNA, the CDR3 is TGTGCCAGCAGCTTTGGTATCGGGGGTAGCGGCTACACCTTC. This codes for CASSFGIGGSGYTF.